This is a list of T cell receptor beta chains from one sample in a study of shared clonotypes between healthy human individuals. This table comes from immunoSEQ multiplex PCR, and its TCRdb copy is limited to in-frame clones, with some not included. The repertoire holds about 2.4 million clones, with 90% to 95% as singletons. The sample comprised naive CD4+ T cells sorted from blood. These receptors were taken from a man between 18 and 29 years old in good health. Each CDR3 is given with its conserved first and last residue. The order of the fields is V gene, clone size, D gene, J gene, CDR3 DNA, CDR3 protein. The D gene is left open where the match is weak. Clone size is shown for a subset of rows, as once, few, many or a class of expanded clone.

v_call: TRBV29-1; clone_size: -; d_call: -; j_call: TRBJ2-7; cdr3_nt: TGCAGCGCCTCGGACTCTCTCTCCGAGCAGTACTTC; cdr3_aa: CSASDSLSEQYF
v_call: TRBV7-2; clone_size: -; d_call: -; j_call: TRBJ2-5; cdr3_nt: TGTGCCAGCAGCTCGGTGATCCAGTTCCAAGAGACCCAGTACTTC; cdr3_aa: CASSSVIQFQETQYF
v_call: TRBV7-2; clone_size: once; d_call: TRBD2; j_call: TRBJ2-5; cdr3_nt: TGTGCCAGCAGCCTTTCTTATAGCGGGCGGGAGGGGACCCAGTACTTC; cdr3_aa: CASSLSYSGREGTQYF
v_call: TRBV19; clone_size: -; d_call: TRBD1; j_call: TRBJ1-1; cdr3_nt: TGTGCCAGTAGTCCCCGGACAGGGGATATGAACACTGAAGCTTTCTTT; cdr3_aa: CASSPRTGDMNTEAFF
v_call: TRBV6-4; clone_size: -; d_call: TRBD1; j_call: TRBJ1-2; cdr3_nt: TGTGCCAGCAGTGCGACCGGGACAGGGGTCAATGGCTACACCTTC; cdr3_aa: CASSATGTGVNGYTF
v_call: TRBV5-1; clone_size: -; d_call: -; j_call: TRBJ1-1; cdr3_nt: TGCGCCAGCAGCTTCGAGGGAGTGAACACTGAAGCTTTCTTT; cdr3_aa: CASSFEGVNTEAFF
v_call: TRBV5-4; clone_size: -; d_call: TRBD2; j_call: TRBJ2-5; cdr3_nt: TGTGCCAGCAGCTTGGGGAGTAGCGGGGTGGGTCTTGGGGCCCAGTACTTC; cdr3_aa: CASSLGSSGVGLGAQYF
v_call: TRBV6-6; clone_size: -; d_call: -; j_call: TRBJ2-7; cdr3_nt: TGTGCCAGCAGTAACAACAGGGAATCCAACGAGCAGTACTTC; cdr3_aa: CASSNNRESNEQYF
v_call: TRBV7-9; clone_size: few; d_call: -; j_call: TRBJ1-1; cdr3_nt: TGTGCCAGCAGCTCAAAGGCCACTGAAGCTTTCTTT; cdr3_aa: CASSSKATEAFF
v_call: TRBV5-1; clone_size: -; d_call: -; j_call: TRBJ2-5; cdr3_nt: TGCGCCAGCAGCTTAATCCCAGGAGTCCAAGAGACCCAGTACTTC; cdr3_aa: CASSLIPGVQETQYF
v_call: TRBV6-4; clone_size: -; d_call: -; j_call: TRBJ2-7; cdr3_nt: TGTGCCAGCAGTGAGGGGCGGGACAACCTCACGGCGCCCTACGAGCAGTACTTC; cdr3_aa: CASSEGRDNLTAPYEQYF
v_call: TRBV6-6; clone_size: -; d_call: -; j_call: TRBJ1-5; cdr3_nt: TGTGCCAGCAGTTCGACGGTGAATCAGCCCCAGCATTTT; cdr3_aa: CASSSTVNQPQHF
v_call: TRBV5-1; clone_size: many; d_call: TRBD1; j_call: TRBJ2-1; cdr3_nt: TGCGCCAGCAGCAAAGGACAGGGATTCGATGAGCAGTTCTTC; cdr3_aa: CASSKGQGFDEQFF
v_call: TRBV28; clone_size: -; d_call: -; j_call: TRBJ1-2; cdr3_nt: TGTGCCATCTGGGACCGCTCCAACTATGGCTACACCTTC; cdr3_aa: CAIWDRSNYGYTF
v_call: TRBV19; clone_size: -; d_call: -; j_call: TRBJ1-6; cdr3_nt: TGTGCCAGTAGTATACGTGTCGGTACAGGAGGGAATTCACCCCTCCACTTT; cdr3_aa: CASSIRVGTGGNSPLHF
v_call: TRBV6-6; clone_size: -; d_call: TRBD2; j_call: TRBJ2-7; cdr3_nt: TGTGCCAGCAGTTACTCGGGACTAGCGGAAGACTACGAGCAGTACTTC; cdr3_aa: CASSYSGLAEDYEQYF
v_call: TRBV20-1; clone_size: -; d_call: -; j_call: TRBJ1-1; cdr3_nt: TGCAGTGCTAGGAAAGACACTGAAGCTTTCTTT; cdr3_aa: CSARKDTEAFF
v_call: TRBV5-1; clone_size: -; d_call: -; j_call: TRBJ1-6; cdr3_nt: TGCGCCAGCAGCTTGGATACGGATCGCTATAATTCACCCCTCCACTTT; cdr3_aa: CASSLDTDRYNSPLHF
v_call: TRBV4-1; clone_size: -; d_call: -; j_call: TRBJ1-4; cdr3_nt: TGCGCCAGCAGCCAAGGGACGGGAGCCATAGGGGAAAAACTGTTTTTT; cdr3_aa: CASSQGTGAIGEKLFF
v_call: TRBV27; clone_size: -; d_call: -; j_call: TRBJ2-7; cdr3_nt: TGTGCCAGCGGGGGGGGGCGATACGAGCAGTACTTC; cdr3_aa: CASGGGRYEQYF
v_call: TRBV9; clone_size: -; d_call: TRBD2; j_call: TRBJ2-1; cdr3_nt: TGTGCCAGCAGCGTGGAGCGGGGGGATATGGACAATGAGCAGTTCTTC; cdr3_aa: CASSVERGDMDNEQFF
v_call: TRBV5-1; clone_size: once; d_call: TRBD1; j_call: TRBJ1-2; cdr3_nt: TGCGCCAGCAGCGATACCTCGACAGGGCCTGGCTACACCTTC; cdr3_aa: CASSDTSTGPGYTF
v_call: TRBV29-1; clone_size: -; d_call: TRBD1; j_call: TRBJ1-1; cdr3_nt: TGCAGCGTCCAAAGGACAGGGGAAGCTTTCTTT; cdr3_aa: CSVQRTGEAFF
v_call: TRBV5-4; clone_size: -; d_call: -; j_call: TRBJ2-2; cdr3_nt: TGTGCCAGCAGCCTAGGGTTGTCCGGGGAGCTGTTTTTT; cdr3_aa: CASSLGLSGELFF
v_call: TRBV28; clone_size: -; d_call: TRBD1; j_call: TRBJ1-2; cdr3_nt: TGTGCCAGCAGTTTAGAGACAGGGGCCCCTGGCTACACCTTC; cdr3_aa: CASSLETGAPGYTF
v_call: TRBV21-1; clone_size: -; d_call: -; j_call: TRBJ1-2; cdr3_nt: TGTGCCAGCAGCCTCGAAATACAGGGGCTTGGGGGCTACACCTTC; cdr3_aa: CASSLEIQGLGGYTF
v_call: TRBV30; clone_size: -; d_call: -; j_call: TRBJ2-3; cdr3_nt: TGTGCCTTCGGAAGGAGCACAGATACGCAGTATTTT; cdr3_aa: CAFGRSTDTQYF
v_call: TRBV6-5; clone_size: -; d_call: -; j_call: TRBJ1-1; cdr3_nt: TGTGCCAGCAGTGAAGGCGAAGCTTTCTTT; cdr3_aa: CASSEGEAFF
v_call: TRBV5-4; clone_size: few; d_call: -; j_call: TRBJ2-2; cdr3_nt: TGTGCCAGCAGCGGAACAGGGCTTGGGACCGGGGAGCTGTTTTTT; cdr3_aa: CASSGTGLGTGELFF
v_call: TRBV5-4; clone_size: -; d_call: -; j_call: TRBJ2-6; cdr3_nt: TGTGCCAGCAGCTTAACTATAGGAACCAACGTCCTGACTTTC; cdr3_aa: CASSLTIGTNVLTF
v_call: TRBV7-9; clone_size: -; d_call: TRBD1; j_call: TRBJ2-7; cdr3_nt: TGTGCCAGCAGCTTAGGCCAGGGGGCTAGCGAGCAGTACTTC; cdr3_aa: CASSLGQGASEQYF
v_call: TRBV7-2; clone_size: -; d_call: -; j_call: TRBJ2-2; cdr3_nt: TGTGCCAGCAGCTTAGGTACTAACACCGGGGAGCTGTTTTTT; cdr3_aa: CASSLGTNTGELFF
v_call: TRBV29-1; clone_size: -; d_call: TRBD2; j_call: TRBJ2-5; cdr3_nt: TGCAGCGTTGATCCACTAGCGGAGACCCAGTACTTC; cdr3_aa: CSVDPLAETQYF
v_call: TRBV5-4; clone_size: once; d_call: -; j_call: TRBJ1-6; cdr3_nt: TGTGCCAGCAGCTTGGGCGGACAGAAAAATTCACCCCTCCACTTT; cdr3_aa: CASSLGGQKNSPLHF
v_call: TRBV27; clone_size: -; d_call: TRBD2; j_call: TRBJ2-7; cdr3_nt: TGTGCCAGCAGAAACCCCACTAGCGCGAACTACGAGCAGTACTTC; cdr3_aa: CASRNPTSANYEQYF
v_call: TRBV27; clone_size: -; d_call: -; j_call: TRBJ1-6; cdr3_nt: TGTGCCAGCAGAGGACAGCTCTCCTATAATTCACCCCTCCACTTT; cdr3_aa: CASRGQLSYNSPLHF
v_call: TRBV28; clone_size: -; d_call: -; j_call: TRBJ2-1; cdr3_nt: TGTGCCAGCAGCCTTAACAGGGGCGCGGGGTACAATGAGCAGTTCTTC; cdr3_aa: CASSLNRGAGYNEQFF
v_call: TRBV19; clone_size: few; d_call: TRBD2; j_call: TRBJ2-7; cdr3_nt: TGTGCCAGTAGTGGGACTAGCGGGGAATCCTACGAGCAGTACTTC; cdr3_aa: CASSGTSGESYEQYF
v_call: TRBV6-5; clone_size: -; d_call: -; j_call: TRBJ2-7; cdr3_nt: TGTGCCGGGGGGGCCGTTAGCTCCTACGAGCAGTACTTC; cdr3_aa: CAGGAVSSYEQYF